The 2 T cell receptor beta chains in this list originate from one sample, sequenced in a study of post-analysis software for immune sequencing data. The study's findings and limits: Controls had lower frequencies than patients of 4 or 5 TRBV segments, which included TRBV5-6, TRBV5-1 and TRBV20-1.

Unique-molecular-identifier-tagged TCR beta cDNA libraries were used. TCRdb reprocessed the PCR reads with MiXCR, giving one entry per CDR3 protein. The sample holds hundreds of thousands of distinct CDR3 sequences, 30% seen once. Their antigen targets remain unknown. The specimen sequenced was blood. The receptors were gathered from a girl between 10 and 17 years old with multiple sclerosis.

The chain combines TRBV20-1 with TRBJ2-7; D unresolved. From germline, CDR1 is DFQATT and CDR2 SNEGSKA (reference sequence). With 2 bases removed from V and 1 base from J, the gap between germline ends came to 9 bases. This CDR3 region has 13 residues. The CDR3 DNA reads TGCAGTGCTAGAATCGCCAGGTCCTACGAGCAGTACTTC. Translating it yields CSARIARSYEQYF.

V and J are TRBV29-1 and TRBJ2-7; tentatively, D is TRBD1 (5 bases). Looked up from germline, CDR1 is SQVTM and CDR2 is ANQGSEA. There are 12 residues in the CDR3. The V and J ends lost 7 bases and 3 bases respectively, with 13 bases between them. DNA for the CDR3: TGCAGCGGCGGCATGACAGTCTACGAGCAGTACTTC. Translated: CSGGMTVYEQYF.